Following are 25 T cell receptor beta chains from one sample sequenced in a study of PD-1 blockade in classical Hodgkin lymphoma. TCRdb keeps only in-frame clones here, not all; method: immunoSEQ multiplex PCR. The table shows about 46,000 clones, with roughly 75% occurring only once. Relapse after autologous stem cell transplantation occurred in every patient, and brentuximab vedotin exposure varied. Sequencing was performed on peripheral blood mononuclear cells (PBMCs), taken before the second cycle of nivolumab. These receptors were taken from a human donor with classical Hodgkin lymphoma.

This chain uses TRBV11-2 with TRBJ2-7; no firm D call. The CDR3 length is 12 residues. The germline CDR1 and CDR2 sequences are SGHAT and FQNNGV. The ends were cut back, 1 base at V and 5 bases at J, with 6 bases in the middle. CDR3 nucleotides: TGTGCCAGCAGCTTAGGTTTGGACGAGCAGTACTTC. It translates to CASSLGLDEQYF.

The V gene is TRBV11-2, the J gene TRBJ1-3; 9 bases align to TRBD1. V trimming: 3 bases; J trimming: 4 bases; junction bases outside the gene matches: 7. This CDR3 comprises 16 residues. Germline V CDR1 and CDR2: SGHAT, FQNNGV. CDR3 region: CASSFTGTGSGNTIYF. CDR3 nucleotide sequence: TGTGCCAGCAGCTTTACCGGGACAGGGTCGGGAAACACCATATATTTT. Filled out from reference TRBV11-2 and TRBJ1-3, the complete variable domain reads EAGVAQSPRYKIIEKRQSVAFWCNPISGHATLYWYQQILGQGPKLLIQFQNNGVVDDSQLPKDRFSAERLKGVDSTLKIQPAKLEDSAVYLCASSFTGTGSGNTIYFGEGSWLTVV.

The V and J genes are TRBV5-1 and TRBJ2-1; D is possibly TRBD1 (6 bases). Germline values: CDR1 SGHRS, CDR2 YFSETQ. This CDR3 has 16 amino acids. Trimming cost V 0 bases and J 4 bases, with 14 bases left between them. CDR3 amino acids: CASSLGVYRAYNEQFF. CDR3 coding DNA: TGCGCCAGCAGCTTGGGTGTATACAGGGCTTACAATGAGCAGTTCTTC.

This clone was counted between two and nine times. The CDR3 region is CASSLGLFLRGGEATEAFF. Written as DNA, the CDR3 is TGTGCCAGCAGCTTAGGGTTATTCCTTCGTGGGGGAGAGGCCACTGAAGCTTTCTTT. This chain links TRBV7-8 with TRBJ1-1; TRBD1 might be the D (5 bases). V dropped 1 base and J dropped 4 bases, with 25 bases sitting between them. The length of the CDR3 is 19 residues. Germline V gene sequence: CDR1 SGHVS, CDR2 FQNEAQ.

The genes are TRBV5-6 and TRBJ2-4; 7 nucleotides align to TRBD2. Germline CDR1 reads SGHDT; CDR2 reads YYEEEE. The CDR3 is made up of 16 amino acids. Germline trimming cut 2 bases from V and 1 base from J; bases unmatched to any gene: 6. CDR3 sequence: CASSFGLVLAKNIQYF. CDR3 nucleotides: TGTGCCAGCAGCTTCGGACTAGTTTTGGCCAAAAACATTCAGTACTTC.

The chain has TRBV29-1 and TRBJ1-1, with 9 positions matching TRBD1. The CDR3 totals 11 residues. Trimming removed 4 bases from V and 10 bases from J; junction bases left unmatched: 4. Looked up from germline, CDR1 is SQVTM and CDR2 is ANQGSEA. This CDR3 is CSVVGQGRAFF. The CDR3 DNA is TGCAGCGTTGTGGGACAGGGACGAGCTTTCTTT. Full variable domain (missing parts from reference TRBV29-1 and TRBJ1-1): SAVISQKPSRDICQRGTSLTIQCQVDSQVTMMFWYRQQPGQSLTLIATANQGSEATYESGFVIDKFPISRPNLTFSTLTVSNMSPEDSSIYLCSVVGQGRAFFGQGTRLTVV.

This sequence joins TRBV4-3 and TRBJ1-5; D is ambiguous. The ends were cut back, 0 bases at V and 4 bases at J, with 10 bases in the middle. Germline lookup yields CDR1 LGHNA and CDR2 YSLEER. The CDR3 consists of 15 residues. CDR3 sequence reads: CASSQDLVGNQPQHF. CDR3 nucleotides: TGCGCCAGCAGCCAAGATTTAGTAGGAAATCAGCCCCAGCATTTT.

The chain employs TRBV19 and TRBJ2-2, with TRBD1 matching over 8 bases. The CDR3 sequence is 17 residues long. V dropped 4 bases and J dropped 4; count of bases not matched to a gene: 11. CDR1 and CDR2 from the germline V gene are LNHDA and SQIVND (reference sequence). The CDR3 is CASSSPPGTGPTGELFF. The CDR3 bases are TGTGCCAGTAGTAGCCCGCCGGGGACAGGTCCCACCGGGGAGCTGTTTTTT.

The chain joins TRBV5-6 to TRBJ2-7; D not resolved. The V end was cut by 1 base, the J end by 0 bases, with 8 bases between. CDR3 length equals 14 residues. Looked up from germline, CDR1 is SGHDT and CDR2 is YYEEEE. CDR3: CASSLRWVSYEQYF. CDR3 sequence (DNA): TGTGCCAGCAGCTTGCGGTGGGTCTCCTACGAGCAGTACTTC.

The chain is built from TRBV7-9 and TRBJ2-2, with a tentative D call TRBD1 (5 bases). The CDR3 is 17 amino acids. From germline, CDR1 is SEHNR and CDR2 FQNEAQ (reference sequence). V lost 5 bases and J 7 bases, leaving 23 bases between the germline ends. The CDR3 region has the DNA TGTGCCAGCAGCCTCGGCCAGGGATTGGGGTGGATCGGGGAGCTGTTTTTT. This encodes CASSLGQGLGWIGELFF.

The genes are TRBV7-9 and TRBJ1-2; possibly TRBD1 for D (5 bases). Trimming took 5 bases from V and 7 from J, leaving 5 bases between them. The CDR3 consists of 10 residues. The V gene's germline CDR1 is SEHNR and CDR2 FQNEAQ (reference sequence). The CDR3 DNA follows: TGTGCCAGCAGCGGGACTGGCTACACCTTC. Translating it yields CASSGTGYTF.

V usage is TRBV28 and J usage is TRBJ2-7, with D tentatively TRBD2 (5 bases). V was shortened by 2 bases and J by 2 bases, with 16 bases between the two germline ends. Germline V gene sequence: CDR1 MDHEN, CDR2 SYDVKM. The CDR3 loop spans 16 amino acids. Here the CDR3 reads CASSLPLDSETYEQYF. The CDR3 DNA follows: TGTGCCAGCAGTTTACCCCTGGACTCAGAAACCTACGAGCAGTACTTC.

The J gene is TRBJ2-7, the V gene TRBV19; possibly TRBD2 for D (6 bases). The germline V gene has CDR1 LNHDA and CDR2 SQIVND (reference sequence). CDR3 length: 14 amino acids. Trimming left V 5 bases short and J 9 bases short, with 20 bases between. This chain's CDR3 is CASSPRRGEAAQYF. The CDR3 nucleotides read TGTGCCAGTAGTCCCCGGCGGGGAGAGGCCGCGCAGTACTTC.

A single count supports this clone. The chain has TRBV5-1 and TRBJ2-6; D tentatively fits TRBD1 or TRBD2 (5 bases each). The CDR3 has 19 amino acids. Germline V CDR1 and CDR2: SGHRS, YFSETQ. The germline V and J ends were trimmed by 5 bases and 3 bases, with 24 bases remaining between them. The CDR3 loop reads CASRLTWEQRGVGANVLTF. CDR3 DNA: TGCGCCAGCAGATTGACTTGGGAACAGAGGGGCGTTGGGGCCAACGTCCTGACTTTC.

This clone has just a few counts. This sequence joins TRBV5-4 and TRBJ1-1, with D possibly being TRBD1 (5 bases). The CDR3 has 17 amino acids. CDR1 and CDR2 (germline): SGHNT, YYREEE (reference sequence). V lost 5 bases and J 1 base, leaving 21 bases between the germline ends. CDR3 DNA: TGTGCCAGCAGTTACAGGCAGGGATGGGAACAGAACACTGAAGCTTTCTTT. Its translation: CASSYRQGWEQNTEAFF.

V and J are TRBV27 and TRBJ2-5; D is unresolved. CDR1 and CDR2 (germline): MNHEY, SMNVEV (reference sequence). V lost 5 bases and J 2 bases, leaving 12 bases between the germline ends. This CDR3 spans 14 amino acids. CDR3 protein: CASSIDTLQETQYF. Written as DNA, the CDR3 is TGTGCCAGCAGTATAGACACCTTACAAGAGACCCAGTACTTC.

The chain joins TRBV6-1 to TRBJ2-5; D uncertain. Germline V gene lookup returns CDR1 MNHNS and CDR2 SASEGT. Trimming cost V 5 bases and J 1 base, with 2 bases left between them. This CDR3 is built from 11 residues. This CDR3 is CASSTQETQYF. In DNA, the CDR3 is TGTGCCAGCAGTACCCAAGAGACCCAGTACTTC.

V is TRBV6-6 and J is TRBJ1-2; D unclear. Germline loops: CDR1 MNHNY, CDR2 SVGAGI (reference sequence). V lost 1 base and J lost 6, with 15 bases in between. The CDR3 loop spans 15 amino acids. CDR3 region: CASSYYNNEGDGYTF. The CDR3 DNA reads TGTGCCAGCAGTTACTATAACAACGAAGGAGATGGCTACACCTTC.

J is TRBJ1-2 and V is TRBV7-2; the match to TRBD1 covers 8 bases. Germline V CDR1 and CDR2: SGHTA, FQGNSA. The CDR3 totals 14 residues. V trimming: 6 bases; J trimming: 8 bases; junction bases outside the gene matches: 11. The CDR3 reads CASRLGGDRLGYTF. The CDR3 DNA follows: TGTGCCAGCAGACTGGGTGGGGACAGGTTGGGCTACACCTTC.

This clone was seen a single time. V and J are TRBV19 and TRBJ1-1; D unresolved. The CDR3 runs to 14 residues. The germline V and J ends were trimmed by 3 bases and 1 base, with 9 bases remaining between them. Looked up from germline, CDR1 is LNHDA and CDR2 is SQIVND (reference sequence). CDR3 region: CASSIGLGNTEAFF. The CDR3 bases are TGTGCCAGTAGTATCGGGCTGGGGAACACTGAAGCTTTCTTT. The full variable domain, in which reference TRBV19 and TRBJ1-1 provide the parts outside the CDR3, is DGGITQSPKYLFRKEGQNVTLSCEQNLNHDAMYWYRQDPGQGLRLIYYSQIVNDFQKGDIAEGYSVSREKKESFPLTVTSAQKNPTAFYLCASSIGLGNTEAFFGQGTRLTVV.

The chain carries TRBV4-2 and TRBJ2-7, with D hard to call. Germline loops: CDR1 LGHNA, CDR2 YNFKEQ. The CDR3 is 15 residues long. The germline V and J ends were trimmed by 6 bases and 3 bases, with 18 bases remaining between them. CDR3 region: CASSQSTGFDYEQYF. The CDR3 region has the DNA TGTGCCAGCAGTCAGTCAACTGGGTTCGACTACGAGCAGTACTTC.

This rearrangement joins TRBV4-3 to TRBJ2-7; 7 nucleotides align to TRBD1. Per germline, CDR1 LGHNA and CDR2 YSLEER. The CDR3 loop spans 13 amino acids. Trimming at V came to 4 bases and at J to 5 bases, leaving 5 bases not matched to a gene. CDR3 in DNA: TGCGCCAGCAGCCGAGTACAGGGGAACGAGCAGTACTTC. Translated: CASSRVQGNEQYF.

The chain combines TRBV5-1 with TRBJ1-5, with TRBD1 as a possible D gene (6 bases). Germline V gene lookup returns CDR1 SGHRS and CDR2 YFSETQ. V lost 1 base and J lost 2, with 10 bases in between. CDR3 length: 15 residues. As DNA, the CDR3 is TGCGCCAGCAGCTTGCTGGGGGCCGGCAATCAGCCCCAGCATTTT. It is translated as CASSLLGAGNQPQHF.

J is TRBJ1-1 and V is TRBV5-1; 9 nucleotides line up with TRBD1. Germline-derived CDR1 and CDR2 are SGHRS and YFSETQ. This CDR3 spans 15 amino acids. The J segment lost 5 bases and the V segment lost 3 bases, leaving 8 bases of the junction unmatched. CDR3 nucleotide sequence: TGCGCCAGCAGCTCAGATACAGGGGGCTCAACTGAAGCTTTCTTT. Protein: CASSSDTGGSTEAFF.

As DNA, the CDR3 is TGTGCCAGCAGCCAAAGGACAGGAGACACAGATACGCAGTATTTT. As protein: CASSQRTGDTDTQYF. The chain employs TRBV7-3 and TRBJ2-3, with 7 bases lining up with TRBD1. CDR1 and CDR2 from the germline V gene are SGHTA and FQGTGA. This CDR3 has 15 residues. V lost 5 bases, J lost 2 bases, and 7 bases stayed unmatched. Filled out from reference TRBV7-3 and TRBJ2-3, the complete variable domain reads GAGVSQTPSNKVTEKGKYVELRCDPISGHTALYWYRQSLGQGPEFLIYFQGTGAADDSGLPNDRFFAVRPEGSVSTLKIQRTERGDSAVYLCASSQRTGDTDTQYFGPGTRLTVL.